This T cell receptor (beta chain) stems from a study of beta chain features in type 1 diabetes. Expressed TCRB transcripts were sequenced, since all the RNA that had been isolated was reverse transcribed. Clones were read by immunoSEQ multiplex PCR, and TCRdb kept only the in-frame ones, dropping some. The sample records roughly 700,000 clones, roughly an eighth being singletons. Populations obtained by sorting all exceeded 98% purity. This clone has more than one count but fewer than ten. Its specificity is not known. Findings of the study overall: Shorter TCRB CDR3s, moderately but significantly so, marked every one of the four CD4+ subsets in Type 1 diabetes patients.

The sequenced sample was naive CD4+ T cells from blood. The sequence was obtained from a man younger than 35 with type 1 diabetes.

CDR3 sequence reads: CAFAKDRGRWETQYF. CDR3 nucleotides: TGTGCCTTCGCTAAGGACAGGGGGCGGTGGGAGACCCAGTACTTC. This chain links TRBV30 with TRBJ2-5; 11 nucleotides align to TRBD1. The V and J ends lost 7 bases and 5 bases, in that order; junction bases with no gene match: 12. Germline V gives CDR1 GTSNPN, CDR2 SVGIG (reference sequence). This CDR3 is 15 amino acids long.